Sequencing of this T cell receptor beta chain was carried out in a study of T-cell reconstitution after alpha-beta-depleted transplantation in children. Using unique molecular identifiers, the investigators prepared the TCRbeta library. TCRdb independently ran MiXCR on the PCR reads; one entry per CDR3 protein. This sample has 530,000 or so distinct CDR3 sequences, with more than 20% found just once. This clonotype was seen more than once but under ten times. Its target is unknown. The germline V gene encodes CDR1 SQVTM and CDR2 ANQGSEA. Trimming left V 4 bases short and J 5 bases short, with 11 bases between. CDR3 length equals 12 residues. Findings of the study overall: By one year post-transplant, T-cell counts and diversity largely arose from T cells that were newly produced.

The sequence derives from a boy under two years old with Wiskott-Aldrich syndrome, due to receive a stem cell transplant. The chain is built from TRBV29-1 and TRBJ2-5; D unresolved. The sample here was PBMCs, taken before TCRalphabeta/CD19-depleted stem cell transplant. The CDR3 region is CSVVILGETQYF. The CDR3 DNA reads TGCAGCGTTGTGATCCTAGGGGAGACCCAGTACTTC.